This TCR beta chain was sequenced in a study of blood T cell repertoires in COVID-19. Methods used by the authors: Using reference gene primer amplification, nucleated cell counts were estimated. Repertoires were generated with immunoSEQ multiplex PCR, while TCRdb's copy carries only in-frame clones and drops some. V, J and clone size derive from that table, while D and trimming were established from the DNA sequence. The table has around 310,000 clones, 90% seen once. Germline values: CDR1 SGHTA, CDR2 FQGNSA. V was cut by 1 base and J by 5 bases, with 12 bases left in between. This CDR3 region has 16 residues.

The V and J genes are TRBV7-2 and TRBJ1-6, with D possibly being TRBD1 (6 bases). Sequencing used peripheral blood. The clonotype comes from a woman aged 40-49 years with COVID-19, enrolled during active disease. The CDR3 DNA reads as TGTGCCAGCAGCTTAGTTCCCAGGGGCAATAATTCACCCCTCCACTTT. This codes for CASSLVPRGNNSPLHF.